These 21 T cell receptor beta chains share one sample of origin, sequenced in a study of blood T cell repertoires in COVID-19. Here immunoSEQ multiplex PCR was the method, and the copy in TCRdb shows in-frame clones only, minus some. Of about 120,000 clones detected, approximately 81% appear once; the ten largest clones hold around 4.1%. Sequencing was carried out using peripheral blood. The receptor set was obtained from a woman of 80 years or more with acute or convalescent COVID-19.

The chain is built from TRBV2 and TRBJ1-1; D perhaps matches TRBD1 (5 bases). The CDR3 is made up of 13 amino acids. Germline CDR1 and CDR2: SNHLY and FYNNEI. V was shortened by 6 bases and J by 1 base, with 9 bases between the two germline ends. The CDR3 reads CASSLQGNTEAFF. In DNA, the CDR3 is TGTGCCAGCAGCCTCCAGGGGAACACTGAAGCTTTCTTT.

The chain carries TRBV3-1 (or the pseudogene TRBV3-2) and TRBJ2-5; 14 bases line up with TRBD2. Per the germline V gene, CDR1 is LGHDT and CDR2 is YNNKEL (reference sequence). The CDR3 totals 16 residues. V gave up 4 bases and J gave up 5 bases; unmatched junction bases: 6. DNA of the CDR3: TGTGCCAGCAGCCCTGGGACTAGCGGGAGTGGGGAGACCCAGTACTTC. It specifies CASSPGTSGSGETQYF.

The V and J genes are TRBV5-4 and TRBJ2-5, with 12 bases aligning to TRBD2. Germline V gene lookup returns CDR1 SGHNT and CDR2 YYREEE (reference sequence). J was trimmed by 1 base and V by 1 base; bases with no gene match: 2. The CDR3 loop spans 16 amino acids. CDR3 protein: CASSLTSGRLQETQYF. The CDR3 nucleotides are TGTGCCAGCAGCTTGACTAGCGGGAGGCTCCAAGAGACCCAGTACTTC.

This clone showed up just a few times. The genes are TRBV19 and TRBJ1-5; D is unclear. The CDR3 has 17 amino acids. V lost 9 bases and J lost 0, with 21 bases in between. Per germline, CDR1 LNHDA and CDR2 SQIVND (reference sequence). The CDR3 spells CASRLALGRDSNQPQHF. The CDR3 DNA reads TGTGCCAGCCGCCTTGCCCTCGGACGGGATAGCAATCAGCCCCAGCATTTT.

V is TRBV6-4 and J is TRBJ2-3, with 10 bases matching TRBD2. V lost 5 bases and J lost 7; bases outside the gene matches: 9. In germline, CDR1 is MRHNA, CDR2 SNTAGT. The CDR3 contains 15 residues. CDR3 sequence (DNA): TGTGCCAGCAGTCCCGATAGGACTAGCGGCTATACGCAGTATTTT. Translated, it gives CASSPDRTSGYTQYF.

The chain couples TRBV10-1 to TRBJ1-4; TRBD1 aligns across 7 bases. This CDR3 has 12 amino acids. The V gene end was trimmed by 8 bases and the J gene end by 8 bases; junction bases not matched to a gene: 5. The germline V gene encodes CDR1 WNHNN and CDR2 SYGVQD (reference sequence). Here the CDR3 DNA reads TGCGCCAGCCTCGACAGGGTGGAAAAACTGTTTTTT. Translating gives CASLDRVEKLFF.

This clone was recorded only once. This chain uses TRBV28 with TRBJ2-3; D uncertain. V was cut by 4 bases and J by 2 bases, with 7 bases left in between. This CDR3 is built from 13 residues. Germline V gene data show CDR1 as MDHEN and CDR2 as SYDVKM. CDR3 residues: CASSSPHTDTQYF. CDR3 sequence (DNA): TGTGCCAGCAGTTCTCCACACACAGATACGCAGTATTTT.

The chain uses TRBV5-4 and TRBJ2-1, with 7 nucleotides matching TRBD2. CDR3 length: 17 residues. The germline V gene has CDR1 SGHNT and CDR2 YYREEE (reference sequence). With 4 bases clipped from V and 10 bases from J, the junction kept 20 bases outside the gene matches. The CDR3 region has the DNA TGTGCCAGCAGCCCCGGGGGGTCGGCGGCCCTTGGGGGGGAGCAGTTCTTC. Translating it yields CASSPGGSAALGGEQFF. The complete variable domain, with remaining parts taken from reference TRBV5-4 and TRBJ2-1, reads ETGVTQSPTHLIKTRGQQVTLRCSSQSGHNTVSWYQQALGQGPQFIFQYYREEENGRGNFPPRFSGLQFPNYSSELNVNALELDDSALYLCASSPGGSAALGGEQFFGPGTRLTVL.

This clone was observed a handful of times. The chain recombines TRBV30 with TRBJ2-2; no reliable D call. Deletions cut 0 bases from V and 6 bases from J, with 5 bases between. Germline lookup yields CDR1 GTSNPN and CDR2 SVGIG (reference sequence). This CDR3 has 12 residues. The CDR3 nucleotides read TGTGCCTGGAGTGTAACATCCGGGGAGCTGTTTTTT. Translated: CAWSVTSGELFF.

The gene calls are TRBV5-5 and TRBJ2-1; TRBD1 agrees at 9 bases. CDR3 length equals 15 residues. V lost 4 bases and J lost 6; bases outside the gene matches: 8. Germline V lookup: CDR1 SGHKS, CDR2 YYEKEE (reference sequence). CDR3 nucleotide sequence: TGTGCCAGCAGCGCAGACAGGGGGGTAATCAATGAGCAGTTCTTC. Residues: CASSADRGVINEQFF. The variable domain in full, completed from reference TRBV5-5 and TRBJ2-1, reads DAGVTQSPTHLIKTRGQQVTLRCSPISGHKSVSWYQQVLGQGPQFIFQYYEKEERGRGNFPDRFSARQFPNYSSELNVNALLLGDSALYLCASSADRGVINEQFFGPGTRLTVL.

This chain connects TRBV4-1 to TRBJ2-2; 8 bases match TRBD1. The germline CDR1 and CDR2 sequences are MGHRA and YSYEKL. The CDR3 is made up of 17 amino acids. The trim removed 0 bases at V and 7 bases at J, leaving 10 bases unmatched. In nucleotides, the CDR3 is TGCGCCAGCAGCCAAGATCCAGGACAGGGAGTGAGCGGGGAGCTGTTTTTT. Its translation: CASSQDPGQGVSGELFF.

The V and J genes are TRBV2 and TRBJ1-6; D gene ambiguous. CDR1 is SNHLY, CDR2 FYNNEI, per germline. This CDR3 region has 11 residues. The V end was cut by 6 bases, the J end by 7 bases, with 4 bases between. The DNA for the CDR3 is TGTGCCAGCAGGGGCAATTCACCCCTCCACTTT. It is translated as CASRGNSPLHF.

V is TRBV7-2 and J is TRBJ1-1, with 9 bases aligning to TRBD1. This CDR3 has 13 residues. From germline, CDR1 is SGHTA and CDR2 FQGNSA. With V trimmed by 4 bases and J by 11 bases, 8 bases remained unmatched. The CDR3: CASSSRQGVRAFF. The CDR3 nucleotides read TGTGCCAGCAGCTCCAGACAGGGGGTTAGGGCTTTCTTT.

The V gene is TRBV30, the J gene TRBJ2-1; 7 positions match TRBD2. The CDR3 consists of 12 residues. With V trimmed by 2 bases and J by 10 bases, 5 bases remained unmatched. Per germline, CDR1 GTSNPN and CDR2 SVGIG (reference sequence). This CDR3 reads CAWSREAGEQFF. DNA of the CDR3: TGTGCCTGGAGTCGGGAGGCCGGGGAGCAGTTCTTC. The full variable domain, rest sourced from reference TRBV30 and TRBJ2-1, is SQTIHQWPATLVQPVGSPLSLECTVEGTSNPNLYWYRQAAGRGLQLLFYSVGIGQISSEVPQNLSASRPQDRQFILSSKKLLLSDSGFYLCAWSREAGEQFFGPGTRLTVL.

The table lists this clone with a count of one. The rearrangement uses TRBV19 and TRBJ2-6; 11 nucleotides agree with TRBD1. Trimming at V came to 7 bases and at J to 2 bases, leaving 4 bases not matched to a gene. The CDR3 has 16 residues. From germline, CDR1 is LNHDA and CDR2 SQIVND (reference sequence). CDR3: CASNPDRGPGANVLTF. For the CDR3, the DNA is TGTGCCAGTAACCCGGACAGGGGGCCTGGGGCCAACGTCCTGACTTTC.

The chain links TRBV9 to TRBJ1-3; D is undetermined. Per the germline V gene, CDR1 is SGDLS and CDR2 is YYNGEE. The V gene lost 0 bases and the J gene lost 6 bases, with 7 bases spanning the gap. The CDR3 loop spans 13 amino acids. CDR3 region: CASSVGTKNTIYF. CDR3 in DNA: TGTGCCAGCAGCGTAGGAACAAAAAACACCATATATTTT.

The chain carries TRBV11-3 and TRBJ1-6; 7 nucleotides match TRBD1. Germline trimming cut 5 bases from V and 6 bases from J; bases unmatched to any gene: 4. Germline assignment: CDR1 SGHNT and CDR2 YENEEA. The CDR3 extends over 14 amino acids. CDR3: CASSAGQSNSPLHF. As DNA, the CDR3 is TGTGCCAGCAGCGCGGGACAGTCTAATTCACCCCTCCACTTT.

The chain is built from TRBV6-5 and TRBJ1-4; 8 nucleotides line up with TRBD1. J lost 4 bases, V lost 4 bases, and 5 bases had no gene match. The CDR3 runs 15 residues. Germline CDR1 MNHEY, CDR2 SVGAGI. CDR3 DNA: TGTGCCAGCAGTTGGACAGGGACAGTTAATGAAAAACTGTTTTTT. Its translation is CASSWTGTVNEKLFF.

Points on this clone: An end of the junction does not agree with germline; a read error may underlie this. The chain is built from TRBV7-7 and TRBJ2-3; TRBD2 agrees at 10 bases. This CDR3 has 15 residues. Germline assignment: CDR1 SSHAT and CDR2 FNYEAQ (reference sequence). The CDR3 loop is CASSPGLANTDTQYF. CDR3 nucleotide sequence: TGTGCTAGCAGCCCGGGACTAGCGAACACAGATACGCAGTATTTT.

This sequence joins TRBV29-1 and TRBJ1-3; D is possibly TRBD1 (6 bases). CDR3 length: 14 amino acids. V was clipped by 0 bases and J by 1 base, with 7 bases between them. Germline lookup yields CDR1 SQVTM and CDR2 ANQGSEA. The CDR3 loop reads CSVEERGSGNTIYF. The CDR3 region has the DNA TGCAGCGTTGAAGAAAGGGGGTCTGGAAACACCATATATTTT.

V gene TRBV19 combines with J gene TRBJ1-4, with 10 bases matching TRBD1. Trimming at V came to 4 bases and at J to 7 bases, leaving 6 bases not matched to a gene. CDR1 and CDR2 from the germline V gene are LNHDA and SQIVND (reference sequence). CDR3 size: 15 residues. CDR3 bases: TGTGCCAGTAGTACCGACAGGGGGCGCGCTGAAAAACTGTTTTTT. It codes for CASSTDRGRAEKLFF. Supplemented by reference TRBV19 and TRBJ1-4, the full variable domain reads DGGITQSPKYLFRKEGQNVTLSCEQNLNHDAMYWYRQDPGQGLRLIYYSQIVNDFQKGDIAEGYSVSREKKESFPLTVTSAQKNPTAFYLCASSTDRGRAEKLFFGSGTQLSVL.